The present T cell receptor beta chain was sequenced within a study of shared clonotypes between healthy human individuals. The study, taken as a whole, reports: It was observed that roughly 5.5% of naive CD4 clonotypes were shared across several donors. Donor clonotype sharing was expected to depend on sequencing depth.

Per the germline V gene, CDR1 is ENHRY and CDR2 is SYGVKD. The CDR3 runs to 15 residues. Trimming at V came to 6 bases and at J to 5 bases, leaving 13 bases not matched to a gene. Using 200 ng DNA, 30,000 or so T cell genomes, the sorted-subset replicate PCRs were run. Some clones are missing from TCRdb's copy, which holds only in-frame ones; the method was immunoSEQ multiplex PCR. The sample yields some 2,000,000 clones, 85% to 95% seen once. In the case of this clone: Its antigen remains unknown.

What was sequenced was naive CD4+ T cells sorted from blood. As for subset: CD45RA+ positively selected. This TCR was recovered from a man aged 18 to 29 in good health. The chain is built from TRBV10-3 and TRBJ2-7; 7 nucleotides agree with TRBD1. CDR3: CAIRPLDRDRNEQYF. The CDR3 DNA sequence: TGTGCCATCAGGCCTCTCGACAGGGATAGAAACGAGCAGTACTTC.